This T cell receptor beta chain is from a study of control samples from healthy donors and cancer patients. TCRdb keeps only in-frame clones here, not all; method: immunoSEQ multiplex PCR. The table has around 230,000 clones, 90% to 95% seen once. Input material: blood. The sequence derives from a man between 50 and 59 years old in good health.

This chain's CDR3 is CAWRGAPNTEAFF. In DNA form, the CDR3 reads TGTGCCTGGAGGGGGGCCCCGAACACTGAAGCTTTCTTT. The chain uses TRBV30 and TRBJ1-1, with D maybe TRBD1 (6 bases). Trimming pared 3 bases from V and 1 base from J, leaving 9 bases between. This CDR3 spans 13 amino acids. In germline, CDR1 is GTSNPN, CDR2 SVGIG (reference sequence).